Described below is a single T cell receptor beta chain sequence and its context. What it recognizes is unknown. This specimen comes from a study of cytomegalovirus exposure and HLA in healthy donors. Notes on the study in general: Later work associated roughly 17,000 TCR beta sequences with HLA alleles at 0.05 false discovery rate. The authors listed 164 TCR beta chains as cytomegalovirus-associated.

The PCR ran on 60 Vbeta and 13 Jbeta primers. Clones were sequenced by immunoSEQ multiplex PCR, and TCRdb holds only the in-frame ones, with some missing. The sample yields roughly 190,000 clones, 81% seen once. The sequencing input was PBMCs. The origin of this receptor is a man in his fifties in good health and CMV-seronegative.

The CDR3 spells CASSSIAGVYEQYF. CDR3 coding DNA: TGTGCCAGCAGTTCCATAGCGGGTGTCTACGAGCAGTACTTC. The chain employs TRBV7-6 and TRBJ2-7; the match to TRBD2 covers 7 bases. Germline loops: CDR1 SGHVS, CDR2 FNYEAQ. The CDR3 covers 14 residues. J was trimmed by 3 bases and V by 6 bases; bases with no gene match: 8.